The sequence of this T cell receptor beta chain was determined in a study of T cell repertoires in cytomegalovirus infection. Study overall: Through public TCR beta signatures, both CMV infection and matching HLA type were indicated. Study results and caveats: In two of eight donors, the top clonotype was HLA-C-restricted CMV-specific.

Note on this clonotype: Its antigen is unknown.

TCRdb re-called the reads through MiXCR, storing one row per CDR3 protein. The sample carries 250,000 to 300,000 distinct CDR3 sequences, approximately 22% recorded once. The receptor comes from a human donor in good health (CMV status not recorded). Some clones in this sample may be carry-over from other donors' samples. Material: cultured PBMCs, obtained from culture after CMV antigen stimulation.

The CDR3 DNA is TGTGCCAGCAATAAACCGGGACAGGGAGGCGGCACCTATAATTCACCCCTCCACTTT. Protein: CASNKPGQGGGTYNSPLHF. The chain carries TRBV2 and TRBJ1-6; 9 nucleotides agree with TRBD1. CDR3 length: 19 amino acids. The J segment lost 2 bases and the V segment lost 7 bases, leaving 15 bases of the junction unmatched. In germline, CDR1 is SNHLY, CDR2 FYNNEI.